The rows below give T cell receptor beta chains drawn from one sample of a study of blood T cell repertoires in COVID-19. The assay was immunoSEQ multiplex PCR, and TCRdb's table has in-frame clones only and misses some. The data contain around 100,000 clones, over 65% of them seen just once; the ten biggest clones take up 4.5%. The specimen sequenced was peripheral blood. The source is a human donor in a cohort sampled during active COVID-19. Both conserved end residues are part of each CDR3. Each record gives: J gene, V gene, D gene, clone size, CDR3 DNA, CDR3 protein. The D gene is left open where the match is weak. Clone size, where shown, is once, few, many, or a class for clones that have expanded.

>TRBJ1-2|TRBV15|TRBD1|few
TGTGCCACCAGCAGGGGACAGGGAAGCGTAAACTATGGCTACACCTTC
CATSRGQGSVNYGYTF
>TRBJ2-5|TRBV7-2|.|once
TGTGCCAGCAGCTTAGCAGGGAGACGAGAGACCCAGTACTTC
CASSLAGRRETQYF
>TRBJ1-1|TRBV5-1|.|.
TGCGCCAGCAGCCCAGTACCGGGTAGAGACACTGAAGCTTTCTTT
CASSPVPGRDTEAFF
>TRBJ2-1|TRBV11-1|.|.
TGTGCCAGCAGCTTAAGGAGGGGGCAGTACAATGAGCAGTTCTTC
CASSLRRGQYNEQFF
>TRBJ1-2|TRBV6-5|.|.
TGTGCCAGCAGTAAGGACGGATCACCAGGGTATGGCTACACCTTC
CASSKDGSPGYGYTF
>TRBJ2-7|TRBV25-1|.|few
TGTGCCAGCACGGGAAAGCCCTACGAGCAGTACTTC
CASTGKPYEQYF
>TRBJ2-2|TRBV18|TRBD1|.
TGTGCCAGCTCACCAGACAGGGGTGGGACACTGAACACCGGGGAGCTGTTTTTT
CASSPDRGGTLNTGELFF
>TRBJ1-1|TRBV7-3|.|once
TGTGCCAGCAGCTTAACTATGAACACTGAAGCTTTCTTT
CASSLTMNTEAFF
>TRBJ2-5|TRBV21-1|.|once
TGTGCCAGCAGCAAAGGGGGGGGTGACCTGGAAGAGACCCAGTACTTC
CASSKGGGDLEETQYF
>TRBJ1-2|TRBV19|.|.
TGTGCCAGTAGTAAATCTACAGTTGGGTACTATGGCTACACCTTC
CASSKSTVGYYGYTF
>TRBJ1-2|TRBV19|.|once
TGTGCCAGTAGTAGCAGGGCGCGGGGCTACACCTTC
CASSSRARGYTF
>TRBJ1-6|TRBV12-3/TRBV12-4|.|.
TGTGCCAGCAGTTTAGACAGCAATTCACCCCTCCACTTT
CASSLDSNSPLHF
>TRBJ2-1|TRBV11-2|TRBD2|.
TGTGCCAGCAGCTTAGACCGGGGGGGGGAGCAGTTCTTC
CASSLDRGGEQFF
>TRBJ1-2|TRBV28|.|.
TGTGCCAGCAGTTTAGGTCGCGGGATATATGGCTACACCTTC
CASSLGRGIYGYTF
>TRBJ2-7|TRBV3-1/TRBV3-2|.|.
TGTGCCAGCAGCCAAGGCCCCGTCTACCCGGTCCCGTACTTC
CASSQGPVYPVPYF
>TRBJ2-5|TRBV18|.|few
TGTGCCAGCTCACCGGGAGTCGAAGAGACCCAGTACTTC
CASSPGVEETQYF
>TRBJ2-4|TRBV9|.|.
TGTGCCAGCAGCGTCGAACAGGGAACTCAGTACTTC
CASSVEQGTQYF
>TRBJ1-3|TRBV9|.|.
TGTGCCAGCGGACCGATGACAGGTGGAAACACCATATATTTT
CASGPMTGGNTIYF
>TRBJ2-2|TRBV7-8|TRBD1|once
TGTGCCAGCAGCCCGGACAGGGCGGGCGGGGAGCTGTTTTTT
CASSPDRAGGELFF
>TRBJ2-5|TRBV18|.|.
TGTGCCAGCTCTGGACAGTTACAAGAGACCCAGTACTTC
CASSGQLQETQYF
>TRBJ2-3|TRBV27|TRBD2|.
TGTGCCAGCAGTTTACTCCGGGGGGTGAGCACAGATACGCAGTATTTT
CASSLLRGVSTDTQYF
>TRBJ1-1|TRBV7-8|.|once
TGTGCCAGCAGCTTAGAAAGGGGGACTGAAGCTTTCTTT
CASSLERGTEAFF
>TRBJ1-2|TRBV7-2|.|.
TGTGCCAGCAGCTCCTCCCGCCAGGGTCGGAACTATGGCTACACCTTC
CASSSSRQGRNYGYTF
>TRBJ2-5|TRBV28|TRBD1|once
TGTGCCAGCAGCAAAGGGACAGGGGGCTTGGAGACCCAGTACTTC
CASSKGTGGLETQYF
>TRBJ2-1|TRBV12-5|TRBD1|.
TGTGCTAGTGGTTATGGACAGGGGGCTCAAGAGCAGTTCTTC
CASGYGQGAQEQFF
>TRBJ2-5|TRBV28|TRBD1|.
TGTGCCAGCAGTCAGACAGGGGGCCAAGAGACCCAGTACTTC
CASSQTGGQETQYF
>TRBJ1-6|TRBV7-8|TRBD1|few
TGTGCCAGCAGTCCTGACAGGGGTAATTCACCCCTCCACTTT
CASSPDRGNSPLHF
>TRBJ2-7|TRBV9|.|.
TGTGCCAGCAGCGTAGATCTGGGAGAGGTGGGCGAGCAGTACTTC
CASSVDLGEVGEQYF
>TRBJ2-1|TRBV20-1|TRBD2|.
TGCAGTGCTAGGGGGCTAGCGGTGGAGTTCTTC
CSARGLAVEFF
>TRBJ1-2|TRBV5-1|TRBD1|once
TGCGCCAGCAGCCCCCTCCGGGACAGCGATGGCTACACCTTC
CASSPLRDSDGYTF
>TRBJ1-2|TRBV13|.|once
TGTGCCAGCAGCCCCGGGGGACTCTATGGCTACACCTTC
CASSPGGLYGYTF
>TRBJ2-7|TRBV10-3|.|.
TGTGCCACTGGACTGGGGAGCTACGAGCAGTACTTC
CATGLGSYEQYF
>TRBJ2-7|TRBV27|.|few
TGTGCCAGCAGTTCCCCCTACCACGAGCAGTACTTC
CASSSPYHEQYF
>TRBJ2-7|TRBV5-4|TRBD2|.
TGTGCCAGCAGCCCGGGGCTAGCGGGGATTGCCTACGAGCAGTACTTC
CASSPGLAGIAYEQYF
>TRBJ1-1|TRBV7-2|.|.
TGTGCCAGCAGCTTTCGACGGGTGAACACTGAAGCTTTCTTT
CASSFRRVNTEAFF
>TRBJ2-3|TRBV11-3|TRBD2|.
TGTGCCAGCAGCTCAAGTAGGCGGGGGGGTACAGATACGCAGTATTTT
CASSSSRRGGTDTQYF
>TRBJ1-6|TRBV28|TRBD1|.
TGTGCCAGCAGTCCTAGACAGGGCCGAATTTCACCCCTCCACTTT
CASSPRQGRISPLHF
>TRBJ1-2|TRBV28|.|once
TGTGCCAGCAGAAAGGCCCAGGGGCGAGAAAGGGGCTACACCTTC
CASRKAQGRERGYTF
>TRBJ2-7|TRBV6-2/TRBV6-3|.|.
TGTGCCAGCAGTTCCACACACGAGCAGTACTTC
CASSSTHEQYF
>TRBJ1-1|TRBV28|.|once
TGTGCCAGCAGTTTAGCCAGAAGAGGGACTGAAGCTTTCTTT
CASSLARRGTEAFF
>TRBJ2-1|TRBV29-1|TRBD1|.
TGCAGCGTGAAAAAACCGGGACAGGGGTACAATGAGCAGTTCTTC
CSVKKPGQGYNEQFF
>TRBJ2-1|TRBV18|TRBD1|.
TGTGCCAGCTCACGCGCCGAGACAGGGGGTCTCAATGAGCAGTTCTTC
CASSRAETGGLNEQFF
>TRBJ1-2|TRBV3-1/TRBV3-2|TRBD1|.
TGTGCCAGCAGCCAATCAAAAACCGGGACAGGGAGCGATGGCTACACCTTC
CASSQSKTGTGSDGYTF
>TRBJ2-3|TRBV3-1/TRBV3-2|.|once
TGTGCCAGCAGCCAAGATGACGGGACGGGGGGCCCGATAATCACAGATACGCAGTATTTT
CASSQDDGTGGPIITDTQYF
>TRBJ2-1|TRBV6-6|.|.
TGTGCCAGCAGTTACGAGGGGGGGGACTTCAATGAGCAGTTCTTC
CASSYEGGDFNEQFF
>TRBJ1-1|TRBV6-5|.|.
TGTGCCAGCAGCCCAAGAGCCACTGAAGCTTTCTTT
CASSPRATEAFF
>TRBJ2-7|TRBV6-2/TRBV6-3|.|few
TGTGCCAGCAGTTACAGGGGAGGTATCTACGAGCAGTACTTC
CASSYRGGIYEQYF
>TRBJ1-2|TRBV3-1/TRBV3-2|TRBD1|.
TGTGCCAGCAGCCAAGGACAGGGGATAAGGGGCTACACCTTC
CASSQGQGIRGYTF
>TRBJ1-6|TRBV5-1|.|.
TGCGCCAGCAGCTTGGCCGAGCTCTCACCAAATTCACCCCTCCACTTT
CASSLAELSPNSPLHF
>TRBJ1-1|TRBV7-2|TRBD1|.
TGTGCCAGCAGCGTAAGACAGGGACAGAACACTGAAGCTTTCTTT
CASSVRQGQNTEAFF
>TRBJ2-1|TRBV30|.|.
TGTGCCTGGAGTGTCGGCAGCGGCCTCTACAATGAGCAGTTCTTC
CAWSVGSGLYNEQFF